In this sample, the clone carrying this TCR beta chain turned up many times. The germline gives CDR1 KGHDR, CDR2 SFDVKD. This CDR3 spans 15 amino acids. V was clipped by 2 bases and J by 1 base, with 10 bases between them. The data are from a study of T cells in Graves' hyperthyroidism and ophthalmopathy. RNA transcripts served as the template for amplifying TCR beta CDR3 regions. The HTBI primer set was used in a first-round RT-PCR of the TCR CDR3. TCRdb independently ran MiXCR on the multiplex PCR reads; one entry per CDR3 protein. Among about 400,000 distinct CDR3 sequences, around 13% were seen once, and the ten largest hold around 9.2%. The patients, who ranged from 18 to 65 in age, presented with newly diagnosed hyperthyroidism lasting under 2 months. Used for diagnoses were clinical symptoms, serum thyroxine and TRAb, thyroid ultrasound and orbital computed tomography.

The chain couples TRBV24-1 to TRBJ2-5, with D possibly matching TRBD1 (6 bases). This clonotype originated in a woman younger than 35 with Graves' hyperthyroidism. The specimen was blood. CDR3 sequence: CATSDSTGSQETQYF. The CDR3 nucleotides read TGTGCCACCAGTGATTCAACAGGGAGCCAAGAGACCCAGTACTTC.